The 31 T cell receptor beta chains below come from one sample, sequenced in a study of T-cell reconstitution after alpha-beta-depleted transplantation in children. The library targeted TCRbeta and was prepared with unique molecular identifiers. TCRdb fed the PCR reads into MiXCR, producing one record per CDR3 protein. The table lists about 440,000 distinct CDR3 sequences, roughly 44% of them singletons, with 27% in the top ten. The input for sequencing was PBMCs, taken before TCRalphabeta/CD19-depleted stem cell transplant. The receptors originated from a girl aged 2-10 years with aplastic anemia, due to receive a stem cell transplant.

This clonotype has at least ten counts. CDR3: CASSFRSGTVDTQYF. CDR3 nucleotide sequence: TGTGCCAGCAGCTTTAGGAGCGGGACGGTGGATACGCAGTATTTT. V usage is TRBV7-9 and J usage is TRBJ2-3; 7 nucleotides agree with TRBD2. Germline lookup yields CDR1 SEHNR and CDR2 FQNEAQ (reference sequence). The junction had 9 bases not matched to a gene; V was cut back by 3 bases and J by 6 bases. The CDR3 is 15 amino acids.

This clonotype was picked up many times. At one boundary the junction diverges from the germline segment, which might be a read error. CDR3 region: CASSQDARSTGKRDF. CDR3 DNA sequence: TGCGCCAGCAGCCAAGACGCCAGGAGTACAGGGAAGAGGGATTTT. This chain joins TRBV4-3 and TRBJ1-3; D possibly corresponds to TRBD1 (6 bases). Germline V gene data show CDR1 as LGHNA and CDR2 as YSLEER. The CDR3 is made up of 15 amino acids.

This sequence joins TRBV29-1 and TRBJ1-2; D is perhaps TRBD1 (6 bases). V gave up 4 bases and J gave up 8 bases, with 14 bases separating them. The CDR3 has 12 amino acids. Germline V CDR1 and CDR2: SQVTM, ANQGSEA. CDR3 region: CSVVGGLRGYTF. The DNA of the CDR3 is TGCAGCGTTGTTGGGGGGCTAAGGGGCTACACCTTC.

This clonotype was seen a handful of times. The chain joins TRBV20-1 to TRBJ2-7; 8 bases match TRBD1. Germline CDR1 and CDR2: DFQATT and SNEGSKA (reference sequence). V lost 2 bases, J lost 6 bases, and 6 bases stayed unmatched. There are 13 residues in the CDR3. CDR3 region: CSARNRGSLEQYF. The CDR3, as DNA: TGCAGTGCTAGAAACAGGGGGAGTCTCGAGCAGTACTTC.

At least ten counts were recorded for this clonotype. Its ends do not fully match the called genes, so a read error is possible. The CDR3 spells CSSSLKVASGRDTQYF. CDR3 sequence (DNA): TGTTCCAGCAGCCTAAAGGTGGCTAGCGGGAGAGATACGCAGTATTTT. The chain carries TRBV11-2 and TRBJ2-3; 10 bases fit TRBD2. The CDR3 runs to 16 residues. Germline lookup yields CDR1 SGHAT and CDR2 FQNNGV.

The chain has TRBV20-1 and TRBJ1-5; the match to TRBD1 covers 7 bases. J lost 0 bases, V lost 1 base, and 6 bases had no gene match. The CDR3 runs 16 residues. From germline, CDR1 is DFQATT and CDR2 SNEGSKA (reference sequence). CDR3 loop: CSARASRGFSNQPQHF. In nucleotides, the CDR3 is TGCAGTGCTAGAGCAAGCAGGGGGTTTAGCAATCAGCCCCAGCATTTT.

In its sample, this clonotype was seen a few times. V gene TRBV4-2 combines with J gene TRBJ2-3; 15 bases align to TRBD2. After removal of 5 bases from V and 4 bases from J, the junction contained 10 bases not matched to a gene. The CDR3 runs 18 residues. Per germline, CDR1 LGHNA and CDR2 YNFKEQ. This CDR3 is CASSARTSGGAGPDTQYF. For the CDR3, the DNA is TGTGCCAGCAGCGCAAGGACTAGCGGGGGGGCGGGGCCAGATACGCAGTATTTT.

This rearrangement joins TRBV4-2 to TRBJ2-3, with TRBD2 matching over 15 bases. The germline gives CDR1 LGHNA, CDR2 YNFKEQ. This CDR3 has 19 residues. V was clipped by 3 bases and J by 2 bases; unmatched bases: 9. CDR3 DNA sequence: TGTGCCAGCAGCCAGCAACCGGGACTAGCGGGAGGACCCACAGATACGCAGTATTTT. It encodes CASSQQPGLAGGPTDTQYF.

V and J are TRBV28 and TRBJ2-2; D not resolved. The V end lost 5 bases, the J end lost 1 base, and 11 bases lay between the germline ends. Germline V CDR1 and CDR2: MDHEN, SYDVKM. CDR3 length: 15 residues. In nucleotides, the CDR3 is TGTGCCAGCAGTCTCGCCCTAAAGAACACCGGGGAGCTGTTTTTT. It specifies CASSLALKNTGELFF.

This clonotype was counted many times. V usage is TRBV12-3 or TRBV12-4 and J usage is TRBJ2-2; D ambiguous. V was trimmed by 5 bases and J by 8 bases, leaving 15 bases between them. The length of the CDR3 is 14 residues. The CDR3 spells CASSLPQQSGELFF. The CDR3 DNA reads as TGTGCCAGCAGTCTACCCCAACAGTCAGGGGAGCTGTTTTTT.

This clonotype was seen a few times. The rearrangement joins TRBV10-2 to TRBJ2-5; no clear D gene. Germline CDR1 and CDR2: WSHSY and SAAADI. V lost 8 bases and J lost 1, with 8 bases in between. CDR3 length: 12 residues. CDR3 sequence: CASRHSQETQYF. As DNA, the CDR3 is TGCGCCAGCCGGCACAGCCAAGAGACCCAGTACTTC.

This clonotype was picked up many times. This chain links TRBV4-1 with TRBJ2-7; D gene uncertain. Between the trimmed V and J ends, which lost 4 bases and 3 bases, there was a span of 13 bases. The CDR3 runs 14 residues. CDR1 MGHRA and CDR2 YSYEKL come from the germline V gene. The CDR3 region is CASSPISTIYEQYF. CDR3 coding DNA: TGCGCCAGCAGCCCCATTTCGACCATCTACGAGCAGTACTTC.

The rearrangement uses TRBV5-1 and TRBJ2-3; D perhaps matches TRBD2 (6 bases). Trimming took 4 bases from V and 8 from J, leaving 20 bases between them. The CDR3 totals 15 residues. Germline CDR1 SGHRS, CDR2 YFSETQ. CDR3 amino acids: CASSQEGTAGSTQYF. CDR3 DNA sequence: TGCGCCAGCAGCCAGGAGGGGACCGCCGGGTCTACGCAGTATTTT. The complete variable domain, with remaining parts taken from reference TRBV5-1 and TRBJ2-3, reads KAGVTQTPRYLIKTRGQQVTLSCSPISGHRSVSWYQQTPGQGLQFLFEYFSETQRNKGNFPGRFSGRQFSNSRSEMNVSTLELGDSALYLCASSQEGTAGSTQYFGPGTRLTVL.

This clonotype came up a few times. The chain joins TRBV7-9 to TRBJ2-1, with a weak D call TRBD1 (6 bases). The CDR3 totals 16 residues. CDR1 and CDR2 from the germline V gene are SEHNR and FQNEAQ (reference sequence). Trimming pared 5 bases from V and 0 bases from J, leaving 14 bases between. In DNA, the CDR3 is TGTGCCAGCAGCCCCAGACAGGTAACCTCCTACAATGAGCAGTTCTTC. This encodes CASSPRQVTSYNEQFF. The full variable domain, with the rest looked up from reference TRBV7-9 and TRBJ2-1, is DTGVSQNPRHKITKRGQNVTFRCDPISEHNRLYWYRQTLGQGPEFLTYFQNEAQLEKSRLLSDRFSAERPKGSFSTLEIQRTEQGDSAMYLCASSPRQVTSYNEQFFGPGTRLTVL.

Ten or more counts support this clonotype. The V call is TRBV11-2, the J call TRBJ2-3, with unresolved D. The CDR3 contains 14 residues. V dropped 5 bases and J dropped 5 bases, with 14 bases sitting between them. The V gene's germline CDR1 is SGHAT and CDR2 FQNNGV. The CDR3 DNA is TGTGCCAGCAGCCAAGGAACTGGAAGAGATACGCAGTATTTT. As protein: CASSQGTGRDTQYF.

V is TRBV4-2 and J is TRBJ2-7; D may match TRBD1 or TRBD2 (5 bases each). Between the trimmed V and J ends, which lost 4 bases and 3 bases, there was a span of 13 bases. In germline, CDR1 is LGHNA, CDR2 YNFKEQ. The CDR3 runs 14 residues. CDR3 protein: CASSPGRADYEQYF. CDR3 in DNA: TGTGCCAGCAGCCCGGGACGAGCCGACTACGAGCAGTACTTC.

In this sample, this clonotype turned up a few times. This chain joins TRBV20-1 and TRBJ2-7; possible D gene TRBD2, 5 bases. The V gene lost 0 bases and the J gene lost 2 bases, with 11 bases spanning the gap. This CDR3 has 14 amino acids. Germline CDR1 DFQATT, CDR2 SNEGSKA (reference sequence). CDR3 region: CSARDLAETYEQYF. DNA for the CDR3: TGCAGTGCTAGAGACCTAGCCGAGACCTACGAGCAGTACTTC.

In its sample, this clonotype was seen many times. The CDR3, as DNA: TGTGCCAGCAGTTCCGGGACCAATTTAGATACGCAGTATTTT. It is translated as CASSSGTNLDTQYF. V usage is TRBV12-3 or TRBV12-4 and J usage is TRBJ2-3, with D perhaps being TRBD1 or TRBD2 (5 bases each). CDR3 size: 14 residues. The V end was cut by 4 bases, the J end by 5 bases, with 13 bases between.

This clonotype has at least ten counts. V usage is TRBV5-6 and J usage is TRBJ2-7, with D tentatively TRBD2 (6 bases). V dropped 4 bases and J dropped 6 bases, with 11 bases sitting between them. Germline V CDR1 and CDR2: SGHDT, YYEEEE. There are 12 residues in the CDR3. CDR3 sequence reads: CASSQRASEQYF. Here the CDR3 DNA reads TGTGCCAGCAGCCAGCGGGCTAGCGAGCAGTACTTC.

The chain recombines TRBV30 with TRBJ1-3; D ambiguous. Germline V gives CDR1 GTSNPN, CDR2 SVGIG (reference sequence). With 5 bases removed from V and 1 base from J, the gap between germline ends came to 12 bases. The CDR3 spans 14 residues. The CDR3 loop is CAWGRDASGNTIYF. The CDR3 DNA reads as TGTGCCTGGGGCAGAGACGCGTCTGGAAACACCATATATTTT.

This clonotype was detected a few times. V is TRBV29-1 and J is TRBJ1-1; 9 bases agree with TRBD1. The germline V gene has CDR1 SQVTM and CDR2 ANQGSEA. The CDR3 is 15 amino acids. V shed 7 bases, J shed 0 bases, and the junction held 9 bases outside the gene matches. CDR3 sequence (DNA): TGCAGCGCCGTCAGGACAGGGGTCATGAACACTGAAGCTTTCTTT. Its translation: CSAVRTGVMNTEAFF.

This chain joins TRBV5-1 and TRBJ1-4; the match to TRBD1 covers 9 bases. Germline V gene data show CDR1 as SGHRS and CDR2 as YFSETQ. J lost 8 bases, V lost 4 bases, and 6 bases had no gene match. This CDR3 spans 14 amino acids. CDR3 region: CASSVRQGEEKLFF. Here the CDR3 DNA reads TGCGCCAGCAGCGTACGACAGGGGGAGGAAAAACTGTTTTTT.

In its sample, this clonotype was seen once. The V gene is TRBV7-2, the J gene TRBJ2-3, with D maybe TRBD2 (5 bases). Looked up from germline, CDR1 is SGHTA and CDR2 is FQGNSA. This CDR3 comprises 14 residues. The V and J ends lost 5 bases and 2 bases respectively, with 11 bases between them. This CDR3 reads CASSPDYNTDTQYF. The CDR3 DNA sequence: TGTGCCAGCAGCCCAGACTACAACACAGATACGCAGTATTTT.

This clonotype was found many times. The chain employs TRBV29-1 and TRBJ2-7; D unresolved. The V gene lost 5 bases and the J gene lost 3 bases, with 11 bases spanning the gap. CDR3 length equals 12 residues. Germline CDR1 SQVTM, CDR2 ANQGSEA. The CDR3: CSVSDQNYEQYF. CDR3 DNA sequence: TGCAGCGTTTCCGACCAGAACTACGAGCAGTACTTC.

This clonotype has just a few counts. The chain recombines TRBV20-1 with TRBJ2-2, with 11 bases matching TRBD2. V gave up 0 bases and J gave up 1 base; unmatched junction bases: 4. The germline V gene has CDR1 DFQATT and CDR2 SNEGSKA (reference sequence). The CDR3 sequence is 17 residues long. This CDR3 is CSARDLLAGGNTGELFF. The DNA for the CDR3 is TGCAGTGCTAGAGACCTTCTAGCGGGGGGGAACACCGGGGAGCTGTTTTTT.

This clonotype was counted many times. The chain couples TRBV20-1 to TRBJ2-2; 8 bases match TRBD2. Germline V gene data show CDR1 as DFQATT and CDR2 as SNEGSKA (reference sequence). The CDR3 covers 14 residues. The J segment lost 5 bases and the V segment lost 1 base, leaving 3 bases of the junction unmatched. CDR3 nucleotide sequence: TGCAGTGCTAGAGCCCCGGGAGGGACCGGGGAGCTGTTTTTT. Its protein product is CSARAPGGTGELFF.

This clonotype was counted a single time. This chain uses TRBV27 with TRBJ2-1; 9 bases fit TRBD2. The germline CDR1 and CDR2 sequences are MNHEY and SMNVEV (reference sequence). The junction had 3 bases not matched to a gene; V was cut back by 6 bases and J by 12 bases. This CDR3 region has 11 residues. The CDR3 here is CASSQAGGQFF. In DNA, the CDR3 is TGTGCCAGCAGCCAAGCGGGGGGGCAGTTCTTC.

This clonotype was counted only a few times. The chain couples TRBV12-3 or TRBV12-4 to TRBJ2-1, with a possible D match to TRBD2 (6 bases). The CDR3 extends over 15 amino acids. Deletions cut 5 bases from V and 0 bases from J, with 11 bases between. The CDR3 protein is CASSRTSLSYNEQFF. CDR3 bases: TGTGCCAGCAGTCGCACTAGCCTCTCCTACAATGAGCAGTTCTTC.

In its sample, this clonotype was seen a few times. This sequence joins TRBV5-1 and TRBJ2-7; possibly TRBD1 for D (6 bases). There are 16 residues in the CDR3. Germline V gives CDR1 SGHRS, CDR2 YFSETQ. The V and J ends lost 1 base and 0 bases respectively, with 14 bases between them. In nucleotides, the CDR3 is TGCGCCAGCAGCTTGACTGGGGGCCTAAGCTCCTACGAGCAGTACTTC. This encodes CASSLTGGLSSYEQYF. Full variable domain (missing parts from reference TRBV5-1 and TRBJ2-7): KAGVTQTPRYLIKTRGQQVTLSCSPISGHRSVSWYQQTPGQGLQFLFEYFSETQRNKGNFPGRFSGRQFSNSRSEMNVSTLELGDSALYLCASSLTGGLSSYEQYFGPGTRLTVT.

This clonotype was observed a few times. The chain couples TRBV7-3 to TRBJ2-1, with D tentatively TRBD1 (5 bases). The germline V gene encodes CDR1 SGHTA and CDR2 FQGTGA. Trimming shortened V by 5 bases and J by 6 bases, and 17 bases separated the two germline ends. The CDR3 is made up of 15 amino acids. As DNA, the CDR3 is TGTGCCAGCAGCCCCGACAGCCTGGTTCTCAATGAGCAGTTCTTC. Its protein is CASSPDSLVLNEQFF. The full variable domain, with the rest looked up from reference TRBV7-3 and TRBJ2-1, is GAGVSQTPSNKVTEKGKYVELRCDPISGHTALYWYRQSLGQGPEFLIYFQGTGAADDSGLPNDRFFAVRPEGSVSTLKIQRTERGDSAVYLCASSPDSLVLNEQFFGPGTRLTVL.

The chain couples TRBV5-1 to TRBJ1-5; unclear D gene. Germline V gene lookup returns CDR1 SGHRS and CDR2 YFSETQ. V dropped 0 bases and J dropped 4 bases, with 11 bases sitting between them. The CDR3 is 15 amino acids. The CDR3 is CASSLGPQANQPQHF. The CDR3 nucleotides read TGCGCCAGCAGCTTGGGGCCCCAAGCGAATCAGCCCCAGCATTTT. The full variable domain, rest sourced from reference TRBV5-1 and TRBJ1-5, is KAGVTQTPRYLIKTRGQQVTLSCSPISGHRSVSWYQQTPGQGLQFLFEYFSETQRNKGNFPGRFSGRQFSNSRSEMNVSTLELGDSALYLCASSLGPQANQPQHFGDGTRLSIL.